This TCR beta chain was observed in a study of T cells in Graves' hyperthyroidism and ophthalmopathy. Per the germline V gene, CDR1 is MNHNS and CDR2 is SASEGT. The V end lost 5 bases, the J end lost 1 base, and 8 bases lay between the germline ends. CDR3 length: 13 residues. The study's findings and limits: Using 13 V-J features, a model discriminated ophthalmopathy from stable hyperthyroidism. Most thyroid clonotypes with frequency above 0.001 were detected in blood.

RNA transcripts were the template for amplifying TCR beta CDR3 regions. RT-PCR in the first round (using the HTBI primer set) targeted the TCR CDR3. TCRdb called the multiplex PCR reads again in MiXCR, with one record for every CDR3 protein. This table has around 800,000 distinct CDR3 sequences, roughly 40% appearing once. This clonotype was found a few times. Its antigen is as yet unknown. Specimen: blood. The chain couples TRBV6-1 to TRBJ1-1; a possible D gene is TRBD1 (5 bases). This receptor was obtained from a man between 18 and 35 years old with Graves' hyperthyroidism. This CDR3 reads CASSWGRNTEAFF. In DNA, the CDR3 is TGTGCCAGCAGTTGGGGGAGGAACACTGAAGCTTTCTTT.